This is a list of T cell receptor beta chains from one sample in a study of T cell clonotyping in hematopoietic cell transplantation. The data were produced by immunoSEQ multiplex PCR, yet TCRdb's version contains in-frame clones alone and is incomplete. The sample consists of over 550 clones, approximately 94% of them appearing once. The specimen comprised PBMCs, sampled 180 days after allogeneic stem cell transplant. All receptors derive from a male patient between 45 and 59 years old who had an allogeneic stem cell transplant from a related donor, so the T cells may come from the graft donor. Some clones in this sample may be carry-over from other donors' samples. Each CDR3 is given with its conserved first and last residue. D genes are given only for firm matches. Not every row has a clone size; where given, it reads once, few, many or a size class.

>NA|TRBV15|TRBJ1-2|NA
CATSRDKGTDYGYTF
TGTGCCACCAGCAGAGATAAGGGGACGGACTATGGCTACACCTTC
>NA|TRBV18|TRBJ2-7|NA
CASSPEMVEQYF
TGTGCCAGCTCACCCGAAATGGTCGAGCAGTACTTC
>NA|TRBV30|TRBJ1-2|NA
CACWGIYGYTF
TGTGCCTGCTGGGGAATCTATGGCTACACCTTC
>NA|TRBV5-6|TRBJ2-7|NA
CASSSEFRAYEQYF
TGTGCCAGCAGCTCGGAATTCAGGGCTTACGAGCAGTACTTC
>NA|TRBV9|TRBJ1-4|NA
CASSVADHLSEKLFF
TGTGCCAGCAGCGTAGCAGACCATCTTAGTGAAAAACTGTTTTTT
>NA|TRBV6-5|TRBJ1-1|NA
CASSYSLNTEAFF
TGTGCCAGCAGTTACTCTCTGAACACTGAAGCTTTCTTT
>NA|TRBV5-1|TRBJ2-5|TRBD2
CASSLASGVQETQYF
TGCGCCAGCAGCTTGGCAAGCGGGGTTCAAGAGACCCAGTACTTC
>NA|TRBV19|TRBJ1-4|NA
CASSSWAANNEKLFF
TGTGCCAGTAGTTCGTGGGCAGCTAATAATGAAAAACTGTTTTTT
>NA|TRBV6-1|TRBJ1-4|NA
CASTLMSIAEKLFF
TGTGCCAGCACCTTGATGAGCATCGCTGAAAAACTGTTTTTT
>NA|TRBV6-4|TRBJ2-3|TRBD2
CASSLSGSGADTQYF
TGTGCCAGCAGCCTAAGCGGGAGTGGGGCAGATACGCAGTATTTT
>NA|TRBV13|TRBJ2-5|NA
CASSLGSSGLTETQYF
TGTGCCAGCAGCTTAGGGTCTTCAGGGTTGACGGAGACCCAGTACTTC
>NA|TRBV28|TRBJ1-2|NA
CASSFGGYGYTF
TGTGCCAGCAGTTTTGGTGGCTATGGCTACACCTTC
>NA|TRBV6-1|TRBJ2-1|TRBD2
CASSGLAGGSSYNEQFF
TGTGCCAGCAGTGGACTAGCGGGAGGTAGCTCCTACAATGAGCAGTTCTTC
>NA|TRBV7-2|TRBJ2-7|NA
CASSLESRSYEQYF
TGTGCCAGCAGCTTAGAGTCCCGTAGTTACGAGCAGTACTTC
>NA|TRBV18|TRBJ1-4|NA
CASSPQGRGELFF
TGTGCCAGCTCACCACAAGGACGAGGAGAACTGTTTTTT
>NA|TRBV5-1|TRBJ1-1|NA
CASSRSTENTEAFF
TGCGCCAGCAGCCGCTCGACAGAAAACACTGAAGCTTTCTTT
>NA|TRBV19|TRBJ1-5|NA
CASIGRGASNQPQHF
TGTGCCAGTATAGGCAGGGGCGCGTCCAATCAGCCCCAGCATTTT
>NA|TRBV5-1|TRBJ1-4|NA
CASSPEGGEKLFF
TGCGCCAGCAGCCCCGAGGGAGGTGAAAAACTGTTTTTT
>NA|TRBV10-3|TRBJ2-2|NA
CAISELGFGELFF
TGTGCCATCAGTGAGTTAGGGTTCGGGGAGCTGTTTTTT
>NA|TRBV16|TRBJ1-6|TRBD1
CASSQFLGTGAGNSPLHF
TGTGCCAGCAGCCAATTTCTGGGGACAGGGGCCGGGAATTCACCCCTCCACTTT
>NA|TRBV7-2|TRBJ2-1|NA
CASSLALRKGNEQFF
TGTGCCAGCAGCTTAGCGCTTAGGAAGGGTAATGAGCAGTTCTTC
>NA|TRBV28|TRBJ2-7|NA
CASSLLPGYRDVGYEQYF
TGTGCCAGCAGTTTACTTCCGGGGTACAGGGATGTCGGCTACGAGCAGTACTTC
>NA|TRBV7-9|TRBJ1-4|NA
CASTLGRYEKLFF
TGTGCCAGCACCCTAGGTAGATATGAAAAACTGTTTTTT
>NA|TRBV30|TRBJ2-7|NA
CAWSVTRGPYEQYF
TGTGCCTGGAGTGTAACTCGCGGTCCCTACGAGCAGTACTTC
>NA|TRBV4-3|TRBJ1-2|NA
CASSQDGQGYGYTF
TGCGCCAGCAGCCAAGATGGGCAGGGCTATGGCTACACCTTC
>NA|TRBV5-6|TRBJ1-5|TRBD1
CASSRRGRNQPQHF
TGTGCCAGCAGCCGCAGGGGGCGGAATCAGCCCCAGCATTTT
>NA|TRBV6-1|TRBJ1-2|NA
CASSPPTGIHGYTF
TGTGCCAGCAGTCCTCCCACAGGGATCCATGGCTACACCTTC
>NA|TRBV30|TRBJ2-5|NA
CAWSIGETQYF
TGTGCCTGGAGTATCGGAGAGACCCAGTACTTC
>NA|TRBV30|TRBJ2-5|TRBD1
CAWETGGQETQYF
TGTGCCTGGGAGACAGGGGGCCAAGAGACCCAGTACTTC
>once|TRBV11-2|TRBJ2-7|NA
CASSLGPGNPYEQYF
TGTGCCAGCAGCTTAGGTCCAGGGAATCCCTACGAGCAGTACTTC
>NA|TRBV4-2|TRBJ2-5|TRBD2
CASSRTSGAPEETQYF
TGTGCCAGCAGCCGGACTAGCGGGGCCCCCGAGGAGACCCAGTACTTC
>NA|TRBV6-4|TRBJ2-7|NA
CASTLGKGDSYEQYF
TGTGCCAGCACCTTAGGGAAAGGGGATTCCTACGAGCAGTACTTC
>NA|TRBV2|TRBJ2-7|NA
CASSFPISGSYEQYF
TGTGCCAGCAGTTTCCCCATCAGCGGGTCCTACGAGCAGTACTTC
>NA|TRBV2|TRBJ2-5|TRBD2
CASSDLSGELQETQYF
TGTGCCAGCAGTGACTTGAGCGGGGAACTACAAGAGACCCAGTACTTC
>NA|TRBV11-2|TRBJ2-7|TRBD1
CASSDSGTALDEQYF
TGTGCCAGCAGCGATTCCGGGACAGCCCTAGACGAGCAGTACTTC
>few|TRBV19|TRBJ1-5|NA
CASSIGIQPQHF
TGTGCCAGTAGTATAGGGATTCAGCCCCAGCATTTT
>NA|TRBV27|TRBJ1-6|NA
CASSFSGTSSYNSPLHF
TGTGCCAGCAGTTTTTCAGGGACTAGCTCCTATAATTCACCCCTCCACTTT
>NA|TRBV6-7|TRBJ2-2|TRBD2
CASSYCGGASGELFF
TGTGCCAGCAGTTACTGCGGGGGGGCGTCCGGGGAGCTGTTTTTT
>once|TRBV28|TRBJ2-5|NA
CASSLVGGTQETQYF
TGTGCCAGCAGTTTGGTCGGGGGTACCCAAGAGACCCAGTACTTC
>NA|TRBV4-3|TRBJ2-7|TRBD1
CASSQETGQLYEQYF
TGCGCCAGCAGCCAAGAGACGGGACAGCTATACGAGCAGTACTTC
>NA|TRBV28|TRBJ2-7|NA
CASSPPSREQYF
TGTGCCAGCAGTCCTCCCTCTCGGGAGCAGTACTTC
>NA|TRBV11-2|TRBJ2-7|NA
CASSSLSGQGLRGYEQYF
TGTGCCAGCAGCTCCCTTTCAGGGCAGGGACTCAGAGGCTACGAGCAGTACTTC
>NA|TRBV19|TRBJ1-6|NA
CASSSRDPWNSPLHF
TGTGCCAGTAGTTCCAGGGACCCATGGAATTCACCCCTCCACTTT
>NA|TRBV28|TRBJ1-2|TRBD1
CASITLGQGGRYTF
TGTGCCAGCATTACCCTGGGACAGGGAGGGCGCTACACCTTC
>NA|TRBV5-1|TRBJ2-7|NA
CASAPEPGYPVEQYF
TGCGCCAGCGCCCCCGAGCCGGGTTACCCCGTCGAGCAGTACTTC
>NA|TRBV30|TRBJ2-5|NA
CAWTPLVGTQYF
TGTGCCTGGACCCCCTTGGTGGGCACCCAGTACTTC
>NA|TRBV10-3|TRBJ1-4|NA
CAIARASGEKLFF
TGTGCCATCGCTAGGGCCAGCGGGGAAAAACTGTTTTTT